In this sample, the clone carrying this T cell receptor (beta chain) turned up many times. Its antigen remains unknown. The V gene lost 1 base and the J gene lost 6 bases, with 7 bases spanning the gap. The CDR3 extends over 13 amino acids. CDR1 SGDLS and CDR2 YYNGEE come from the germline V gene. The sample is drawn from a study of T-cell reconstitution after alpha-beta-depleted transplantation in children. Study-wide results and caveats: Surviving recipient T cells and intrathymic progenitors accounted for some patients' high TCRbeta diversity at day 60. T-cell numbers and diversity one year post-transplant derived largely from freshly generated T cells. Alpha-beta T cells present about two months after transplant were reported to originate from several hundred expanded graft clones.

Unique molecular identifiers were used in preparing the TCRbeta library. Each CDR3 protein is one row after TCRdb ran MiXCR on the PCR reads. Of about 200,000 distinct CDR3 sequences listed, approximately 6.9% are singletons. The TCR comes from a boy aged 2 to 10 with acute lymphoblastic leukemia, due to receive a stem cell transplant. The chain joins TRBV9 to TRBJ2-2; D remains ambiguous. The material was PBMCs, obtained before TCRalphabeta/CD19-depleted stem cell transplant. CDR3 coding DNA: TGTGCCAGCAGCGTAAAGGTTGCCGGGGAGCTGTTTTTT. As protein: CASSVKVAGELFF.